A selection of T cell receptor beta chains follows, all from one sample in a study of human T cells and chemical hapten exposure. TCRdb re-called the reads through MiXCR, storing one row per CDR3 protein. This table has 120,000 or so distinct CDR3 sequences, over 6.5% appearing once. Sequencing used whole blood. All receptors derive from a human donor in good health. Some clones in this sample may be carry-over from other donors' samples. The CDR3 runs from the conserved cysteine through the conserved F or W. A D gene is named only where the DNA matches it firmly. A row's size may be missing; if present it is once, few, many or a size class.

TRBD1	-	TRBJ1-5	TRBV12-3/TRBV12-4	CASRRGQGLQPQHF	TGTGCCAGCAGACGGGGACAGGGGCTTCAGCCCCAGCATTTT
-	many	TRBJ1-1	TRBV12-3/TRBV12-4	CASSLVRGGRTEAFF	TGTGCCAGCAGTTTAGTTCGTGGGGGCAGGACTGAAGCTTTCTTT
-	few	TRBJ2-7	TRBV6-1	CASSEWLAYEQYF	TGTGCCAGCAGTGAATGGCTGGCCTACGAGCAGTACTTC
-	many	TRBJ2-7	TRBV3-1	CASSQAGVGPPSEQYF	TGTGCCAGCAGCCAAGCTGGGGTAGGGCCGCCTTCCGAGCAGTACTTC
-	-	TRBJ2-7	TRBV27	CASSLADSYEQYF	TGTGCCAGCAGTTTAGCCGACTCCTACGAGCAGTACTTC
TRBD1	many	TRBJ1-6	TRBV9	CASSAGTGNSPLHF	TGTGCCAGCAGCGCGGGGACAGGAAATTCACCCCTCCACTTT
-	many	TRBJ1-5	TRBV20-1	CSATHYSNQPQHF	TGCAGTGCTACCCACTATAGCAATCAGCCCCAGCATTTT
-	-	TRBJ2-2	TRBV11-2	CASSLLDPPGGSGELFF	TGTGCCAGCAGCTTATTAGACCCCCCTGGCGGGTCCGGGGAGCTGTTTTTT
-	-	TRBJ2-7	TRBV7-9	CASRGGPREQYF	TGTGCCAGCAGGGGGGGGCCGAGAGAGCAGTACTTC
-	-	TRBJ2-2	TRBV12-3/TRBV12-4	CASSSNYQGGELFF	TGTGCCAGCAGTTCCAACTATCAGGGAGGGGAGCTGTTTTTT
TRBD2	many	TRBJ2-1	TRBV29-1	CSVARLAGTDNEQFF	TGCAGCGTCGCCCGACTAGCGGGAACCGACAATGAGCAGTTCTTC
TRBD1	many	TRBJ2-2	TRBV25-1	CASSAPGTAYTGELFF	TGTGCCAGCAGTGCCCCCGGGACAGCTTACACCGGGGAGCTGTTTTTT
-	-	TRBJ1-5	TRBV5-1	CASSFDSFNQPQHF	TGCGCCAGCAGTTTCGACAGTTTCAATCAGCCCCAGCATTTT
-	-	TRBJ2-1	TRBV18	CASSPPPPDEQFF	TGTGCCAGCTCACCACCACCCCCAGATGAGCAGTTCTTC
-	many	TRBJ1-1	TRBV20-1	CSATMGGTEAFF	TGCAGTGCTACCATGGGGGGGACTGAAGCTTTCTTT
-	-	TRBJ2-7	TRBV20-1	CSARAGLGTYEQYF	TGCAGTGCTAGAGCTGGGCTAGGGACCTACGAGCAGTACTTC
-	many	TRBJ1-1	TRBV12-3/TRBV12-4	CASTPGEGNTEAFF	TGTGCCAGCACCCCCGGGGAAGGGAACACTGAAGCTTTCTTT
TRBD2	-	TRBJ2-1	TRBV2	CASSPTSEAYNEQFF	TGTGCCAGCAGTCCCACTAGCGAAGCCTACAATGAGCAGTTCTTC
-	few	TRBJ2-4	TRBV5-4	CASSSNGGPSKNIQYF	TGTGCCAGCAGCTCCAACGGAGGGCCGTCCAAAAACATTCAGTACTTC
-	many	TRBJ1-1	TRBV21-1	CASSKEGQGDEAFF	TGTGCCAGCAGCAAAGAGGGACAGGGGGATGAAGCTTTCTTT
TRBD1	many	TRBJ1-1	TRBV6-6	CASSDRGISEAFF	TGTGCCAGCAGCGACAGGGGAATCTCTGAAGCTTTCTTT
-	-	TRBJ2-7	TRBV4-2	CASSQVTLSYEQYF	TGTGCCAGCAGCCAAGTTACCCTCTCCTACGAGCAGTACTTC
-	-	TRBJ2-7	TRBV6-5	CASSYDSTYEQYF	TGTGCCAGCAGTTACGACTCAACCTACGAGCAGTACTTC
TRBD1	many	TRBJ1-6	TRBV29-1	CSAGQDNSPLHF	TGCAGCGCCGGACAGGATAATTCACCCCTCCACTTT
-	many	TRBJ2-5	TRBV5-1	CASSLGQEETQYF	TGCGCCAGCAGCTTGGGCCAGGAGGAGACCCAGTACTTC
-	many	TRBJ2-5	TRBV20-1	CSAPGGATQETQYF	TGCAGTGCTCCTGGGGGGGCCACTCAAGAGACCCAGTACTTC
TRBD1	-	TRBJ1-2	TRBV20-1	CSARDPTGGYYGYTF	TGCAGTGCTAGAGACCCGACAGGGGGGTACTATGGCTACACCTTC
-	many	TRBJ2-2	TRBV10-3	CAISDWTVSGELFF	TGTGCCATCAGTGATTGGACGGTTAGTGGGGAGCTGTTTTTT
-	many	TRBJ1-5	TRBV3-1	CASSQGLVDQPQHF	TGTGCCAGCAGCCAAGGACTTGTCGATCAGCCCCAGCATTTT
-	-	TRBJ2-5	TRBV11-2	CASTTTGRETQYF	TGTGCCAGCACCACAACGGGGCGAGAGACCCAGTACTTC
-	many	TRBJ1-5	TRBV4-1	CASSQVQGNQPQHF	TGCGCCAGCAGCCAAGTTCAGGGGAATCAGCCCCAGCATTTT
-	many	TRBJ1-5	TRBV10-3	CAISGGVPGPQHF	TGTGCCATCAGTGGTGGGGTGCCAGGGCCCCAGCATTTT
TRBD1	many	TRBJ1-4	TRBV7-2	CASSLGGTGTTNEKLFF	TGTGCCAGCAGCTTAGGGGGGACAGGCACAACTAATGAAAAACTGTTTTTT
-	few	TRBJ2-7	TRBV11-3	CASSSGTFPYEQYF	TGTGCCAGCAGCTCCGGGACATTCCCCTACGAGCAGTACTTC
-	many	TRBJ1-5	TRBV20-1	CSARPQGSNQPQHF	TGCAGTGCCAGACCACAGGGTAGCAATCAGCCCCAGCATTTT
-	few	TRBJ2-7	TRBV12-3/TRBV12-4	CASSVAGLQSYF	TGTGCCAGCAGCGTCGCGGGGTTGCAATCTTACTTC
-	-	TRBJ2-7	TRBV18	CASSPQQDTTYEQYF	TGTGCCAGCTCACCCCAACAGGACACAACCTACGAGCAGTACTTC
-	many	TRBJ1-1	TRBV24-1	CATRTGGDTEAFF	TGTGCCACCAGGACCGGGGGCGACACTGAAGCTTTCTTT
-	-	TRBJ2-1	TRBV20-1	CSARVSLDSKLYNEQFF	TGCAGTGCTAGAGTTAGTCTGGACAGTAAGCTCTACAATGAGCAGTTCTTC
TRBD2	-	TRBJ2-2	TRBV2	CASKGTRDTGELFF	TGTGCCAGCAAAGGGACTAGGGACACCGGGGAGCTGTTTTTT
TRBD1	few	TRBJ1-2	TRBV7-3	CASSWDDRGYGYTF	TGTGCCAGCAGCTGGGACGACAGGGGCTATGGCTACACCTTC